This T cell receptor beta chain was captured in a study of OX40 agonist ivuxolimab in advanced cancers. Per the germline V gene, CDR1 is MNHNY and CDR2 is SVGAGI (reference sequence). The CDR3 totals 13 residues. Trimming took 7 bases from V and 7 from J; bases not matched to a gene: 7. This clone was seen once. The table came from immunoSEQ multiplex PCR; TCRdb's copy has only in-frame clones and leaves some out. The sample includes 100,000 to 150,000 clones, 85% to 95% of them seen just once. This sample comprised CD4+ or CD8+ T cells sorted from blood, obtained in a trial of the OX40 agonist ivuxolimab. The clonotype was recovered from an adult with an advanced solid tumor such as melanoma, head and neck, liver or kidney cancer. V is TRBV6-6 and J is TRBJ2-5; 9 bases map to TRBD1. In nucleotides, the CDR3 is TGTGCCAGCAAGGACAGGGGCGAAGGGACCCAGTACTTC. This sequence encodes CASKDRGEGTQYF.